What follows is one T cell receptor (beta chain) and its context. RNA was extracted with the RNeasy kit, and a quantity of 0.5 to 1 ug was reverse transcribed using random hexamers. TCRdb reprocessed the immunoSEQ multiplex PCR reads with MiXCR, giving one entry per CDR3 protein. The sample carries 180,000 or so distinct CDR3 sequences, approximately 94% recorded once. TEMRA cells were FACS-enriched, with CD8+ and CD4+ T cells isolated negatively. Trimming cost V 6 bases and J 4 bases; bases outside gene matches: 8. Per the germline V gene, CDR1 is SNHLY and CDR2 is FYNNEI. There are 15 residues in the CDR3. The data belong to a study of CD8 T cells in Susac syndrome.

The receptor was isolated from a human donor in good health. This sequence joins TRBV2 and TRBJ2-1, with 8 positions matching TRBD2. The specimen was CD4+ T cells from PBMCs. Written as DNA, the CDR3 is TGTGCCAGCAGGTACAAACTAGCGGTATACAATGAGCAGTTCTTC. Protein product: CASRYKLAVYNEQFF.